These 15 T cell receptor beta chains share one sample of origin, sequenced in a study of T-cell reconstitution after alpha-beta-depleted transplantation in children (dated by TCRdb to 2016 to 2018). The library was prepared using PCR. Sequencing was carried out with an Illumina HiSeq 2500. TCR library preparation used molecular barcoding, with unique molecular identifiers applied to normalize quantification of the TCRbeta repertoire. In-frame beta chains were kept once TCRdb had trimmed the public reads at Q25 with fastp and called clones with MiXCR. Each CDR3 protein appears once, grouped with its most common genes and DNA. The sample table shows 600,000 to 700,000 distinct CDR3 sequences, and under 15% are seen once. The top ten hold 0.75% to 0.85% of the sample. What this sample's treatment or condition label stands for: allogeneic hematopoietic cell transplantation with graft depleted of TCRalphabeta T cells and CD19 B cells.

The specimen was PBMCs, collected before TCRalphabeta/CD19-depleted stem cell transplant. These receptors all stem from a girl aged 2-10 years with congenital amegakaryocytic thrombocytopenia, due to receive a stem cell transplant.

This clonotype appeared many times. The chain has TRBV5-1 and TRBJ2-5; D gene ambiguous. CDR3 length equals 13 residues. The V and J ends lost 4 bases and 2 bases respectively, with 9 bases between them. Germline loops: CDR1 SGHRS, CDR2 YFSETQ. CDR3 nucleotides: TGCGCCAGCAGCGCCCAGTTTCAAGAGACCCAGTACTTC. Its translation is CASSAQFQETQYF.

There are a few counts of this clonotype. The chain employs TRBV9 and TRBJ2-3, with TRBD2 matching 12 bases. After removal of 3 bases from V and 9 bases from J, the junction contained 8 bases not matched to a gene. The germline gives CDR1 SGDLS, CDR2 YYNGEE. The CDR3 extends over 15 amino acids. The CDR3 DNA reads as TGTGCCAGCAGCGGGCCGCGGACTAGCGGGGTGACGCAGTATTTT. This translates into CASSGPRTSGVTQYF.

The chain has TRBV29-1 and TRBJ1-1; D unclear. Between the trimmed V and J ends, which lost 4 bases and 5 bases, there was a span of 17 bases. Looked up from germline, CDR1 is SQVTM and CDR2 is ANQGSEA. This CDR3 is built from 14 residues. The CDR3 loop reads CSVGVGRYLTEAFF. The DNA of the CDR3 is TGCAGCGTTGGGGTCGGCAGGTACTTGACTGAAGCTTTCTTT.

This clonotype has ten or more counts. The chain uses TRBV27 and TRBJ1-2; tentatively, D is TRBD1 (6 bases). V lost 2 bases to trimming and J lost 5 bases, with 15 bases between them. The length of the CDR3 is 15 residues. Germline assignment: CDR1 MNHEY and CDR2 SMNVEV (reference sequence). CDR3 region: CASSLDTGKRYGYTF. In DNA, the CDR3 is TGTGCCAGCAGTTTAGACACAGGGAAGCGGTATGGCTACACCTTC.

This chain links TRBV7-9 with TRBJ2-2; the D is unclear. With 1 base removed from V and 6 bases from J, the gap between germline ends came to 9 bases. The CDR3 sequence is 14 residues long. Germline V gene data show CDR1 as SEHNR and CDR2 as FQNEAQ (reference sequence). The CDR3 DNA follows: TGTGCCAGCAGCTTAGAACTTACCCCCGGGGAGCTGTTTTTT. It codes for CASSLELTPGELFF.

This clonotype was recorded a few times. V usage is TRBV7-9 and J usage is TRBJ2-7; no clear D. Germline CDR1 is SEHNR and CDR2 is FQNEAQ (reference sequence). V was cut by 3 bases and J by 3 bases, with 12 bases left in between. This CDR3 contains 14 residues. The CDR3 region is CASSFVGPLYEQYF. DNA of the CDR3: TGTGCCAGCAGCTTCGTGGGTCCTCTCTACGAGCAGTACTTC.

At least ten counts were recorded for this clonotype. The chain links TRBV20-1 to TRBJ2-1; TRBD2 agrees at 11 bases. CDR3 length: 13 amino acids. The germline V gene encodes CDR1 DFQATT and CDR2 SNEGSKA (reference sequence). V was clipped by 2 bases and J by 8 bases; unmatched bases: 2. DNA for the CDR3: TGCAGTGCTAGAATAGCGGGAGGGCATGAGCAGTTCTTC. Translation: CSARIAGGHEQFF.

This chain connects TRBV20-1 to TRBJ1-3, with D possibly matching TRBD1 (5 bases). The V gene lost 0 bases and the J gene lost 0 bases, with 18 bases spanning the gap. The V gene's germline CDR1 is DFQATT and CDR2 SNEGSKA (reference sequence). CDR3 size: 18 residues. This CDR3 reads CSARDSRGGRVSGNTIYF. Here the CDR3 DNA reads TGCAGTGCTAGAGATTCCCGCGGGGGACGCGTCTCTGGAAACACCATATATTTT.

V is TRBV5-1 and J is TRBJ1-6; D is undetermined. V was cut by 4 bases and J by 5 bases, with 10 bases left in between. The CDR3 runs 14 residues. CDR1 is SGHRS, CDR2 YFSETQ, per germline. The CDR3 bases are TGCGCCAGCAGCCCCGGCTGGGATAATTCACCCCTCCACTTT. Protein product: CASSPGWDNSPLHF.

This clonotype has at least ten counts. This rearrangement joins TRBV6-1 to TRBJ1-2; D gene uncertain. The V end lost 8 bases, the J end lost 5 bases, and 15 bases lay between the germline ends. This CDR3 spans 13 amino acids. Germline V gene sequence: CDR1 MNHNS, CDR2 SASEGT. The CDR3 DNA sequence: TGTGCCAGCGCGCGAGAATCGGGGTATGGCTACACCTTC. It is translated as CASARESGYGYTF.

At least ten counts were recorded for this clonotype. The rearrangement joins TRBV5-6 to TRBJ1-2; the D gene is possibly TRBD1 (6 bases). Germline lookup yields CDR1 SGHDT and CDR2 YYEEEE. The ends were cut back, 3 bases at V and 4 bases at J, with 13 bases in the middle. The CDR3 spans 14 residues. The DNA for the CDR3 is TGTGCCAGCAGCTGGAACCGGGACACCTATGGCTACACCTTC. Amino acids: CASSWNRDTYGYTF.

This clonotype was seen a handful of times. The V and J genes are TRBV20-1 and TRBJ2-4; no definite D call. Trimming cost V 1 base and J 6 bases, with 7 bases left between them. This CDR3 contains 12 residues. From germline, CDR1 is DFQATT and CDR2 SNEGSKA (reference sequence). CDR3 loop: CSARAASNIQYF. Written as DNA, the CDR3 is TGCAGTGCTAGAGCCGCGTCAAACATTCAGTACTTC.

This clonotype came up a few times. The chain joins TRBV27 to TRBJ1-1; perhaps TRBD1 as D (5 bases). Germline assignment: CDR1 MNHEY and CDR2 SMNVEV (reference sequence). The CDR3 has 14 amino acids. V lost 6 bases to trimming and J lost 4 bases, with 15 bases between them. CDR3 DNA: TGTGCCAGCAGAACCCAGGGCGCGGGCACTGAAGCTTTCTTT. Translating gives CASRTQGAGTEAFF.

On this clonotype: Relative to the germline gene, one junction end is altered; a read error may explain this. The V gene is TRBV7-9, the J gene TRBJ1-3; D is undetermined. There are 8 residues in the CDR3. From germline, CDR1 is SEHNR and CDR2 FQNEAQ (reference sequence). The CDR3 nucleotides read TGTGCCAGCAGCCCGAATACTTTT. Translating gives CASSPNTF.

Ten or more counts support this clonotype. This sequence joins TRBV7-8 and TRBJ2-7; a weak D match, TRBD1 (6 bases). The CDR3 sequence is 18 residues long. Between the trimmed V and J ends, which lost 2 bases and 4 bases, there was a span of 24 bases. From germline, CDR1 is SGHVS and CDR2 FQNEAQ. CDR3 residues: CASSLTGDIGSGHYEQYF. The CDR3 DNA follows: TGTGCCAGCAGCTTAACCGGGGACATCGGGTCGGGACATTACGAGCAGTACTTC.